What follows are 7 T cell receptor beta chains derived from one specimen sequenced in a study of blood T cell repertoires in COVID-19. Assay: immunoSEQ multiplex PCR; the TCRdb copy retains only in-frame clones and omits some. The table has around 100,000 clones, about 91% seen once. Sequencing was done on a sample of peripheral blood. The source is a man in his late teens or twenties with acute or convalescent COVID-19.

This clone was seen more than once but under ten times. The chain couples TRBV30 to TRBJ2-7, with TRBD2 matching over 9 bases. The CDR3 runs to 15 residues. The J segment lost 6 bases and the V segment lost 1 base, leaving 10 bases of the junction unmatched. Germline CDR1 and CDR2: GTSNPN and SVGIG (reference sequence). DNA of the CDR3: TGTGCCTGGAGTGGCATAGCGGGGGCTCCGGGCGAGCAGTACTTC. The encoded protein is CAWSGIAGAPGEQYF.

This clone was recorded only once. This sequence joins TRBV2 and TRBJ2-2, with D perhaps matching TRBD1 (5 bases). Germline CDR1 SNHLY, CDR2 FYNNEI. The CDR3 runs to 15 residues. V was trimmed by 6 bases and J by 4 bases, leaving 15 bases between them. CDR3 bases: TGTGCCAGCAGCTTCCTTACAGGTGCCACCGGGGAGCTGTTTTTT. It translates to CASSFLTGATGELFF.

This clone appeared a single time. DNA for the CDR3: TGCAGCGGAGAACTCGGGACAGGGCTGAATGAGCAGTTCTTC. Protein sequence: CSGELGTGLNEQFF. The chain uses TRBV29-1 and TRBJ2-1; 9 bases agree with TRBD1. The germline V gene encodes CDR1 SQVTM and CDR2 ANQGSEA. The CDR3 is 14 residues long. Germline trimming cut 7 bases from V and 7 bases from J; bases unmatched to any gene: 11.

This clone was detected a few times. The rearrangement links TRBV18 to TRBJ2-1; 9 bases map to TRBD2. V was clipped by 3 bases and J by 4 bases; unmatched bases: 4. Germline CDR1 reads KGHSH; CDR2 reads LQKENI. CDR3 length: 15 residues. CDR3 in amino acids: CASSPSGGLYNEQFF. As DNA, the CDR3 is TGTGCCAGCTCACCTAGCGGGGGCCTGTACAATGAGCAGTTCTTC.

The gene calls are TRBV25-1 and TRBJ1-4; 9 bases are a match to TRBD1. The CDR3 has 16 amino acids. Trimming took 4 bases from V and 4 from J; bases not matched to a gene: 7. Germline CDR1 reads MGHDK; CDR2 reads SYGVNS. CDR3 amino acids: CASSVRTGQGNEKLFF. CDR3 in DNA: TGTGCCAGCAGTGTTAGGACGGGACAGGGTAATGAAAAACTGTTTTTT. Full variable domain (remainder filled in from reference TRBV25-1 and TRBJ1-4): EADIYQTPRYLVIGTGKKITLECSQTMGHDKMYWYQQDPGMELHLIHYSYGVNSTEKGDLSSESTVSRIRTEHFPLTLESARPSHTSQYLCASSVRTGQGNEKLFFGSGTQLSVL.

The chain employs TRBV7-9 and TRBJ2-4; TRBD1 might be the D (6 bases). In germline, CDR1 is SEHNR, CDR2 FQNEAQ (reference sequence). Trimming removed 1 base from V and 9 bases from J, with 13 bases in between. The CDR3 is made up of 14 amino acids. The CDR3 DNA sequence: TGTGCCAGCAGCTTAGACAGGGTCGAAGGCATTCAGTACTTC. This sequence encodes CASSLDRVEGIQYF.

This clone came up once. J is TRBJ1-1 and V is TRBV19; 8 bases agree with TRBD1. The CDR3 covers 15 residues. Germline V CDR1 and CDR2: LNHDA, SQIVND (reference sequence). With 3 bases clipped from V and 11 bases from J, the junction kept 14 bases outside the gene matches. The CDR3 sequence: CASSMFGTGKAMAFF. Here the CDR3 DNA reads TGTGCCAGTAGTATGTTCGGGACAGGTAAAGCTATGGCTTTCTTT.